Listed below are T cell receptor beta chains from one sample, sequenced in a study of metastatic and nonmetastatic thyroid tumors. TCRdb reprocessed the PCR reads via MiXCR. The data show about 3,100 clones, about 24% seen once. The sequencing sample was made of tumor tissue. Receptors were obtained from a female donor with papillary thyroid cancer or a benign thyroid nodule (not recorded which). Some clones in this sample may be carry-over from other donors' samples. Each CDR3 is given with its conserved first and last residue. The order of the fields is clone size, J gene, V gene, D gene, CDR3 DNA, CDR3 protein. A D gene is named only where the DNA matches it firmly. Clone size appears in some rows only: once, few, many, or a class for an expanded clone.

- TRBJ1-5 TRBV7-8 - TGTGCCAGCAGTTTTGGGCGCAATCAGCCCCAGCATTTT CASSFGRNQPQHF
few TRBJ1-6 TRBV19 - TGTGCCAGTAGTATAGTACGGGCGGATAATTCACCCCTCCACTTT CASSIVRADNSPLHF
few TRBJ1-6 TRBV28 - TGTGCCAGCAGTTTATTACAGGGACAATATAATTCACCCCTCCACTTT CASSLLQGQYNSPLHF
large TRBJ2-1 TRBV3-1 - TGTGCCAGCAGCCTCACAACCCCGGGCCTGGGCAATGAGCAGTTCTTC CASSLTTPGLGNEQFF
- TRBJ2-7 TRBV6-1 - TGTGCCAGCAGTGGGTCCGGGGGTAGTTCCTACGAGCAGTACTTC CASSGSGGSSYEQYF
- TRBJ2-7 TRBV5-1 TRBD1 TGCGCCAGCAGCTCCCAGGGGGACTACGAGCAGTACTTC CASSSQGDYEQYF
- TRBJ2-7 TRBV12-3/TRBV12-4 - TGTGCCAGCAGTTTTTCGGACCTCTCCTACGAGCAGTACTTC CASSFSDLSYEQYF
- TRBJ2-3 TRBV6-1 - TGTGCCAGCAGTAACGGACAGACAACAGATACGCAGTATTTT CASSNGQTTDTQYF
medium-sized TRBJ2-2 TRBV19 - TGTGCCAGTGCCCCTTGGTGGGAGGACACCGGGGAGCTGTTTTTT CASAPWWEDTGELFF
many TRBJ2-5 TRBV7-6 - TGTGCCAGCAGCTTTCGAGCTTATCTGGAGTCGGAGACCCAGTACTTC CASSFRAYLESETQYF
- TRBJ1-2 TRBV12-3/TRBV12-4 - TGTGCCAGCAGGTCAGGGGAGATGGGCTACACCTTC CASRSGEMGYTF
few TRBJ1-6 TRBV6-2/TRBV6-3 TRBD1 TGTGCCAGCAGAGACAGGACAGGGGGTTATTTCGTTCCCCTCCACTTT CASRDRTGGYFVPLHF
few TRBJ2-5 TRBV20-1 TRBD2 TGCAGTGCTAGAGATTTACGCGGGGGGTCGCGGGGTCTGGGGGTCGAGACCCAGTACTTC CSARDLRGGSRGLGVETQYF
- TRBJ1-2 TRBV9 - TGTGCCAGCAGCGGAACAGGGAAAGCCTATGGCTACACCTTC CASSGTGKAYGYTF
- TRBJ2-7 TRBV30 TRBD2 TGTGCCTGGAGCGGACTAGCGGGAGGAAGGTACGAGCAGTACTTC CAWSGLAGGRYEQYF
- TRBJ1-2 TRBV7-2 - TGTGCCAGCAGCCAAGGCTCAGGGACGGATGGCTACACCTTC CASSQGSGTDGYTF
- TRBJ2-1 TRBV7-8 TRBD2 TGTGCCAGCAGCTTCCGACTAGCGGAGTACAATGAGCAGTTCTTC CASSFRLAEYNEQFF
- TRBJ2-3 TRBV11-2 TRBD2 TGTGCCAGCAGCTTAGGCGTGTCTAGCGGGATCACAGATACGCAGTATTTT CASSLGVSSGITDTQYF
- TRBJ2-5 TRBV7-9 - TGTGCCAGCAGCTTACAGGAGACCCAGTACTTC CASSLQETQYF
- TRBJ1-2 TRBV28 - TGTGCCAGCAGTTTCGGGAATAACTATGGCTACACCTTC CASSFGNNYGYTF
- TRBJ1-4 TRBV28 - TGTGCCAGCAGCCCTTGGAGAAGTTCTAATGAAAAACTGTTTTTT CASSPWRSSNEKLFF
many TRBJ2-1 TRBV6-1 - TGTGCCAGCAGTACCGTGGCGGGGACCTACAATGAGCAGTTCTTC CASSTVAGTYNEQFF
- TRBJ2-7 TRBV30 TRBD1 TGTTCCGGGACAGGGGGCGGACTAGGAGGCGAGCAGTACTTC CSGTGGGLGGEQYF
- TRBJ1-2 TRBV12-3/TRBV12-4 - TGTGCCAGCACCCGACGGGAGTACACCTTC CASTRREYTF
- TRBJ2-5 TRBV7-9 TRBD2 TGTGCCAGCAGCTTCGACCCCGGGAGGCAAGAGACCCAGTACTTC CASSFDPGRQETQYF
medium-sized TRBJ1-1 TRBV5-5 TRBD1 TGTGCCAGCAGCTTCAGGACAGGGGACATGCTTGAAGCTTTCTTT CASSFRTGDMLEAFF
medium-sized TRBJ1-2 TRBV29-1 - TGCAGCGTTCACGCGGGGGCTAGTTATGGCTACACCTTC CSVHAGASYGYTF
large TRBJ1-6 TRBV6-2/TRBV6-3 - TGTGCCAGCAGTTATCAGGGGAGGAGGTCACCCCTCCACTTT CASSYQGRRSPLHF
- TRBJ2-7 TRBV28 - TGTGCCAGCAGTAAGTTGGAGGTTTACGAGCAGTACTTC CASSKLEVYEQYF
- TRBJ1-1 TRBV19 TRBD1 TGTGCCAGTAGTATGAGTTACGGGACAGGGATTATGAACACTGAAGCTTTCTTT CASSMSYGTGIMNTEAFF
medium-sized TRBJ2-5 TRBV7-9 TRBD2 TGTGCCAGCAGCTTCGCCCCCGGGGGGCAAGAGACCCAGTACTTC CASSFAPGGQETQYF
once TRBJ2-3 TRBV14 TRBD2 TGTGCCAGCAGCCAACTAACGTGGGGGGGAGCAGATACGCAGTATTTT CASSQLTWGGADTQYF
- TRBJ2-5 TRBV7-2 TRBD2 TGTGCCAGCAGTTTTACAGGACTAGCGGGGTACCAAGAGACCCAGTACTTC CASSFTGLAGYQETQYF
- TRBJ1-2 TRBV9 - TGTGCCAGCAGCGTAGGAGGCGGAGTATATGGCTATGGCTACACCTTC CASSVGGGVYGYGYTF
- TRBJ2-7 TRBV7-6 - TGTGCCAGCAGCTTACTAGATAACCTAGGGTACGAGCAGTACTTC CASSLLDNLGYEQYF
few TRBJ1-2 TRBV6-7 TRBD1 TGTGCCAGCAGTTACTCGAATGAAGACAGGGGCTATGGCTACACCTTC CASSYSNEDRGYGYTF
few TRBJ2-7 TRBV6-6 TRBD1 TGTGCCAGCAGTTACTCGACAGGGAGCTCCTACGAGCAGTACTTC CASSYSTGSSYEQYF
- TRBJ2-3 TRBV20-1 TRBD2 TGCAGTGCTAGGCAGCGGGGGGCCCTTCGGGATACGCAGTATTTT CSARQRGALRDTQYF
few TRBJ2-2 TRBV6-1 TRBD1 TGTGCCAGCAGTCGGACAGGGGGCGACACCGGGGAGCTGTTTTTT CASSRTGGDTGELFF
few TRBJ1-2 TRBV12-3/TRBV12-4 - TGTGCCAGCAGTTTAGCTGGGGGCGACTATGGCTACACCTTC CASSLAGGDYGYTF